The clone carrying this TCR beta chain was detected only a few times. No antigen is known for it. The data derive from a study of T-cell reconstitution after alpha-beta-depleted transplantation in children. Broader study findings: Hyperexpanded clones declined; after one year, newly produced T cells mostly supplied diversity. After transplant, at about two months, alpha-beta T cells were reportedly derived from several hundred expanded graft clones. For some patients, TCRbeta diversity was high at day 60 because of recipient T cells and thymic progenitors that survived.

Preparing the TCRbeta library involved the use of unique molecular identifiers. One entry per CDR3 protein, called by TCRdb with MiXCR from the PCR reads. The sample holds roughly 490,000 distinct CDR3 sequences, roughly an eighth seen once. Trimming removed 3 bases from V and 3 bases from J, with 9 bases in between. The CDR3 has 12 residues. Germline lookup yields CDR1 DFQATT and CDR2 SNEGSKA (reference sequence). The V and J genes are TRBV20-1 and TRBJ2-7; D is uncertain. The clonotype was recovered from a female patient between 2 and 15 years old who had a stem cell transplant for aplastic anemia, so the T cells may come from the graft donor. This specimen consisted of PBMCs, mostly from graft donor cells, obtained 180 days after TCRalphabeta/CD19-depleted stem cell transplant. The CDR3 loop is CSASGWGYEQYF. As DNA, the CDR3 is TGCAGTGCTAGCGGCTGGGGCTACGAGCAGTACTTC.